This T cell receptor beta chain was recovered during a study of OX40 agonist ivuxolimab in advanced cancers. Study background: At about 82% male, the cohort had a mean age of 60 years, ranging from about 23 to 80.

Some clones are missing from TCRdb's copy, which holds only in-frame ones; the method was immunoSEQ multiplex PCR. The sample carries some 60,000 clones, approximately 81% recorded once. The TCR sequence derives from an adult with an advanced solid tumor such as melanoma, head and neck, liver or kidney cancer. The sequences come from CD4+ or CD8+ T cells sorted from blood, collected in a trial of the OX40 agonist ivuxolimab.

CDR3 region: CASSSYSGTSAYEQYF. In DNA form, the CDR3 reads TGTGCCAGCAGCTCGTACTCCGGGACTTCGGCCTACGAGCAGTACTTC. The chain is built from TRBV5-6 and TRBJ2-7, with a tentative D call TRBD2 (6 bases). CDR1 SGHDT and CDR2 YYEEEE come from the germline V gene. Trimming stripped 3 bases from V and 2 bases from J, with 18 bases between. This CDR3 comprises 16 residues.